The present T cell receptor (beta chain) was sequenced within a study of blood T cell repertoires in COVID-19. The germline V gene encodes CDR1 SGHRS and CDR2 YFSETQ. The CDR3 has 15 amino acids. V lost 0 bases to trimming and J lost 5 bases; unmatched junction nucleotides: 5. Original methodology: Amplification with reference gene primers provided the estimates of nucleated cell counts. Measured with immunoSEQ multiplex PCR; TCRdb has only the in-frame clones, and not every one. For V, J and clone size, that table is used; D and trimming come from the DNA. The data contain roughly 310,000 clones, 90% of them singletons.

This rearrangement joins TRBV5-1 to TRBJ2-1; TRBD2 matches 7 bases. This TCR came from a woman in her 30s with COVID-19, enrolled during active disease. The sample consisted of peripheral blood. The CDR3 DNA sequence: TGCGCCAGCAGCTTGGGTGGGACTACGGACAATGAGCAGTTCTTC. Its translation: CASSLGGTTDNEQFF.